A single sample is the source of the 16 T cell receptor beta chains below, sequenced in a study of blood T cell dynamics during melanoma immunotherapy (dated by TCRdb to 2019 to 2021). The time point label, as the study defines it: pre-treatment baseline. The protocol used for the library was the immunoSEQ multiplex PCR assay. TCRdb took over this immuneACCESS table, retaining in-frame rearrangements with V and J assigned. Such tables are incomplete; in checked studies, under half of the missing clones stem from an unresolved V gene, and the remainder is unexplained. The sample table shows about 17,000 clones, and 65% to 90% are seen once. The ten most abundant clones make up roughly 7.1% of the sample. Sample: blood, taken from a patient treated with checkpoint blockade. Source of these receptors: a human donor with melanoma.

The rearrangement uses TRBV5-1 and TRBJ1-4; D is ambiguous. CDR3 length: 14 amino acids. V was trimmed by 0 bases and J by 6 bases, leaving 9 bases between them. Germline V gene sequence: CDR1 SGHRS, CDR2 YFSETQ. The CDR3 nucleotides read TGCGCCAGCAGCTTGGGGCATAGTGATGAAAAACTGTTTTTT. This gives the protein CASSLGHSDEKLFF.

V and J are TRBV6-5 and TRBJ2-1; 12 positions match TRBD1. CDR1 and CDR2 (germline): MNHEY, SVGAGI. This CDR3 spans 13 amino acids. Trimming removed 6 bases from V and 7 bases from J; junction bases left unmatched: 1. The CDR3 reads CASRGQGANEQFF. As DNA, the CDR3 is TGTGCCAGCAGGGGACAGGGGGCGAATGAGCAGTTCTTC.

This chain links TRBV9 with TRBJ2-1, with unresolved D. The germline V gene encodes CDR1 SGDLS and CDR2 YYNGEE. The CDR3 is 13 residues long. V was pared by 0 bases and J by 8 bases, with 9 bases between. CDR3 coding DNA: TGTGCCAGCAGCGTAGATCGGGTACATGAGCAGTTCTTC. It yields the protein CASSVDRVHEQFF. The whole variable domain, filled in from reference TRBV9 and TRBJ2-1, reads DSGVTQTPKHLITATGQRVTLRCSPRSGDLSVYWYQQSLDQGLQFLIQYYNGEERAKGNILERFSAQQFPDLHSELNLSSLELGDSALYFCASSVDRVHEQFFGPGTRLTVL.

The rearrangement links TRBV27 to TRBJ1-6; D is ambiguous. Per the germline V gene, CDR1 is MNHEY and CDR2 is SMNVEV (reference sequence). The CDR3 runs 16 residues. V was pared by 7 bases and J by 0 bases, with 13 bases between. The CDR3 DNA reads TGTGCCAGCACCTCTACAACAAGCTCCTATAATTCACCCCTCCACTTT. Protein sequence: CASTSTTSSYNSPLHF.

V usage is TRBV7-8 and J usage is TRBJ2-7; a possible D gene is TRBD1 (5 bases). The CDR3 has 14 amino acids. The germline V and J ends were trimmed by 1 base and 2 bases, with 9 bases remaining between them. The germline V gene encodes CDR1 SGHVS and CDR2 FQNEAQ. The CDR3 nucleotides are TGTGCCAGCAGCTTAGAGGGGCTAACCTACGAGCAGTACTTC. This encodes CASSLEGLTYEQYF.

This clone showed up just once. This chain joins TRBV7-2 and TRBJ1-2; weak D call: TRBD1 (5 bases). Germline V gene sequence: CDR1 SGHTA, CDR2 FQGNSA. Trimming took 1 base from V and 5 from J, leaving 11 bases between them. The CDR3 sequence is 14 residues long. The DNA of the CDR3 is TGTGCCAGCAGCTTAGGCGGGGCGCAGTATGGCTACACCTTC. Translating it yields CASSLGGAQYGYTF. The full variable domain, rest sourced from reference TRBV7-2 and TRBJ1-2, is GAGVSQSPSNKVTEKGKDVELRCDPISGHTALYWYRQSLGQGLEFLIYFQGNSAPDKSGLPSDRFSAERTGGSVSTLTIQRTQQEDSAVYLCASSLGGAQYGYTFGSGTRLTVV.

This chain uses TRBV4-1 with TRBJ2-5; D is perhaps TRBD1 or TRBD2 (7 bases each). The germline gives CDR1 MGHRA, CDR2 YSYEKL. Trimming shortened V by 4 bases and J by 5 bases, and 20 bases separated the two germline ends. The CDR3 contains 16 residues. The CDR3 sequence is CASSLGSSGGGETQYF. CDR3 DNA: TGCGCCAGCAGCCTAGGGAGTTCAGGGGGAGGGGAGACCCAGTACTTC.

The chain's CDR3 is CASSQEKNGAGANVLTF. The CDR3, as DNA: TGTGCCAGCAGTCAAGAGAAGAACGGGGCTGGGGCCAACGTCCTGACTTTC. The genes are TRBV2 and TRBJ2-6; tentatively, D is TRBD2 (5 bases). Germline CDR1 reads SNHLY; CDR2 reads FYNNEI. CDR3 size: 17 residues. Trimming pared 5 bases from V and 2 bases from J, leaving 16 bases between.

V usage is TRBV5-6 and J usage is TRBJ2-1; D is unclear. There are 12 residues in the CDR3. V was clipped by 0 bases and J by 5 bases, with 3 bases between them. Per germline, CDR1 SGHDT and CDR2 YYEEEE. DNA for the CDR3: TGTGCCAGCAGCTTGGAGGACAATGAGCAGTTCTTC. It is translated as CASSLEDNEQFF.

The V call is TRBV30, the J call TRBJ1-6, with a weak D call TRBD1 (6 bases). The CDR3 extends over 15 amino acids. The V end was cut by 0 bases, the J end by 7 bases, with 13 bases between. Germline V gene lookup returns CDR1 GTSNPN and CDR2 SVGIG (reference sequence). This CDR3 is CAWSVLQGTNSPLHF. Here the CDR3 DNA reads TGTGCCTGGAGTGTACTGCAGGGGACGAATTCACCCCTCCACTTT.

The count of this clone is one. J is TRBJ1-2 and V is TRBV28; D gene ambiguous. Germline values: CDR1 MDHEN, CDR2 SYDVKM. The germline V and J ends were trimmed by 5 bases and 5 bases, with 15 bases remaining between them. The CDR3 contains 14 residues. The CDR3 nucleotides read TGTGCCAGCAGTAGTGCAGGAGAGGGTTATGGCTACACCTTC. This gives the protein CASSSAGEGYGYTF.

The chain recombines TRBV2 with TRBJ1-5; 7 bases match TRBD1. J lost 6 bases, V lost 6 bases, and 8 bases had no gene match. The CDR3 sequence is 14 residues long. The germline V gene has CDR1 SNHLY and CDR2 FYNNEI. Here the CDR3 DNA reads TGTGCCAGCAGGGAGACAGGGAGTTTTCAGCCCCAGCATTTT. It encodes CASRETGSFQPQHF. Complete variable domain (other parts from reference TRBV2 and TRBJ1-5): EPEVTQTPSHQVTQMGQEVILRCVPISNHLYFYWYRQILGQKVEFLVSFYNNEISEKSEIFDDQFSVERPDGSNFTLKIRSTKLEDSAMYFCASRETGSFQPQHFGDGTRLSIL.

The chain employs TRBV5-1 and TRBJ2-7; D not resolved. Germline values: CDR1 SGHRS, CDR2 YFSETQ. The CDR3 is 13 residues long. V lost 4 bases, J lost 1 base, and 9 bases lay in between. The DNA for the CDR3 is TGCGCCAGCAGCCCTGACGGTTCCTACGAGCAGTACTTC. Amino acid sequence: CASSPDGSYEQYF.

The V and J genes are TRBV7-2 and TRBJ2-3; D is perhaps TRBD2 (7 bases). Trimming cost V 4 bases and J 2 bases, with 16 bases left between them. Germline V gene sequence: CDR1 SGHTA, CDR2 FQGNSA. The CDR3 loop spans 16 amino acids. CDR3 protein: CASSSTSGGFTDTQYF. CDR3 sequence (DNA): TGTGCCAGCAGCTCTACCTCGGGGGGCTTCACAGATACGCAGTATTTT.

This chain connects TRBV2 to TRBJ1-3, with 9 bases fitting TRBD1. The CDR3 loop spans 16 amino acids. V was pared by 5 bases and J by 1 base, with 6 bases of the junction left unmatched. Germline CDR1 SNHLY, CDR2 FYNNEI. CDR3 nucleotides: TGTGCCAGCAGTAACGGACAGGGGAGGTCTGGAAACACCATATATTTT. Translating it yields CASSNGQGRSGNTIYF.

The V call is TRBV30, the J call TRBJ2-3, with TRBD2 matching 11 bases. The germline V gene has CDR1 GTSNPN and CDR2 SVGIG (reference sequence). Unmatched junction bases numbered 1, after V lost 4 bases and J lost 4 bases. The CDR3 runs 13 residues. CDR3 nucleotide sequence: TGTGCCTGGACTAGCGGGAGGTCAGATACGCAGTATTTT. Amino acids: CAWTSGRSDTQYF.